This T cell receptor (beta chain) derives from a study of blood T cell repertoires in COVID-19. For the study at large: Sample material is recorded as cDNA or gDNA derived from T cells, B-cell-depleted T cells, or PBMCs.

Individuals drawn from approximately 26 US areas were roughly 18 to 95 years old. TCRdb's copy holds only in-frame clones and misses some; the assay was immunoSEQ multiplex PCR. This sample has just over 300,000 clones, with 90% found just once. The CDR3 has 17 amino acids. The germline V gene encodes CDR1 SGHAT and CDR2 FQNNGV. V shed 1 base, J shed 4 bases, and the junction held 11 bases outside the gene matches. Material: PBMCs or T cells enriched from blood (not recorded which). This rearrangement joins TRBV11-2 to TRBJ1-1; 8 bases align to TRBD1. The sequence was collected from a young woman with acute COVID-19. In nucleotides, the CDR3 is TGTGCCAGCAGCTTAGGGCCCCCCCGAACAGGGGGCACTGAAGCTTTCTTT. This gives the protein CASSLGPPRTGGTEAFF.